The entry below describes one T cell receptor (beta chain). Its antigen is as yet unknown. Trimming cost V 1 base and J 0 bases, with 9 bases left between them. There are 15 residues in the CDR3. CDR1 and CDR2 (germline): KGHSH, LQKENI. Time point: around eleven months of natalizumab therapy. T1 marks 6 months and T2 marks 12 months of natalizumab therapy. The data originate from a study of multiple sclerosis patients with progressive multifocal leukoencephalopathy. Whole-study findings and limits: PML-onset expanded TRB clones were detectable before and during natalizumab therapy.

Each PCR contained spiked synthetic TR CDR3 controls spanning every V-J pairing. Assay: immunoSEQ multiplex PCR; the TCRdb copy retains only in-frame clones and omits some. Of some 28,000 clones listed, nearly 90% are singletons. This sequence was found in a human donor with multiple sclerosis. The rearrangement joins TRBV18 to TRBJ1-2, with a possible D match to TRBD1 (5 bases). The sample in question was PBMCs, obtained from a patient treated with natalizumab. The CDR3, as DNA: TGTGCCAGCTCACCACTCCAACAGGCTAACTATGGCTACACCTTC. It is translated as CASSPLQQANYGYTF.